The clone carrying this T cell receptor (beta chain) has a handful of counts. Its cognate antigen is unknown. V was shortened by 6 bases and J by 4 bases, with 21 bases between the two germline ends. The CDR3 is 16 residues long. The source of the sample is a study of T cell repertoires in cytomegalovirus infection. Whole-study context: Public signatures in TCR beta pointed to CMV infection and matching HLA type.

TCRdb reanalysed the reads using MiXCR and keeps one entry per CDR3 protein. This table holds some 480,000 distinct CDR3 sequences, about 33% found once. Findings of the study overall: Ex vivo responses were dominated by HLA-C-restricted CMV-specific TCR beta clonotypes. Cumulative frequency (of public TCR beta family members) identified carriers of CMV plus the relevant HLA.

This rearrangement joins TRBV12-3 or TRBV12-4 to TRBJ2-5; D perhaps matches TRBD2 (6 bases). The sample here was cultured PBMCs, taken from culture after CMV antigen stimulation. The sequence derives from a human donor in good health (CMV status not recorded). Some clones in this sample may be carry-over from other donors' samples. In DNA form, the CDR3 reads TGTGCCAGCAGCCCTGCGGCGGGCATCGGGGGAGAGACCCAGTACTTC. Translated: CASSPAAGIGGETQYF.